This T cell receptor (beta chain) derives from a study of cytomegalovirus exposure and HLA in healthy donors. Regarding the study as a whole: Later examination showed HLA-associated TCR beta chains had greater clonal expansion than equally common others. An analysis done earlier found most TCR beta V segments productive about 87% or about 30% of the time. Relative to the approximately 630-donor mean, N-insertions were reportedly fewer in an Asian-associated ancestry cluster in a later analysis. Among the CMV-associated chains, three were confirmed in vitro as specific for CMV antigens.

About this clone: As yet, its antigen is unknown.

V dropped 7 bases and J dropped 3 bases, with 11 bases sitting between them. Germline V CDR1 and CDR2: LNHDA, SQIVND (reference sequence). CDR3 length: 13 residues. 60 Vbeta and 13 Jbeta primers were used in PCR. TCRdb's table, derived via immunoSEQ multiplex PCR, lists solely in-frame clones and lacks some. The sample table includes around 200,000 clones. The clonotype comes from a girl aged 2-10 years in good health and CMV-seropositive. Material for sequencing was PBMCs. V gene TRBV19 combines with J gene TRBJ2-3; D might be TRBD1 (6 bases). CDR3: CASTLGQTDTQYF. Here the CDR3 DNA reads TGTGCCAGTACCCTCGGACAGACAGATACGCAGTATTTT.